One sample yielded the 9 T cell receptor beta chains listed below, sequenced in a study of blood T cells in healthy people across ages. Primed by a sample-barcoded 5' primer and a J-beta primer mix, a second PCR proceeded for about 7 to 12 cycles. TCRdb re-analysed the 5' RACE reads in MiXCR, keeping a single row per CDR3 protein. The data contain about 780,000 distinct CDR3 sequences, about 45% of them singletons. The sample was blood. These receptors all stem from a man older than 75 in good health.

The genes are TRBV29-1 and TRBJ2-7; either TRBD1 or TRBD2 may fit D (5 bases each). The CDR3 extends over 15 amino acids. V was trimmed by 4 bases and J by 5 bases, leaving 21 bases between them. Germline CDR1 SQVTM, CDR2 ANQGSEA. The CDR3 here is CSVGGTESTMDEQYF. CDR3 bases: TGCAGCGTTGGGGGGACCGAATCTACGATGGACGAGCAGTACTTC.

This clonotype showed up just once. V usage is TRBV30 and J usage is TRBJ1-5; 9 bases match TRBD1. Germline CDR1 reads GTSNPN; CDR2 reads SVGIG (reference sequence). Unmatched junction bases numbered 10, after V lost 3 bases and J lost 7 bases. CDR3 length equals 15 residues. CDR3 bases: TGTGCCTGGAGCGCCGGGACAGGGAGGCAACAGCCCCAGCATTTT. Translating gives CAWSAGTGRQQPQHF.

V gene TRBV9 combines with J gene TRBJ2-7; 11 nucleotides line up with TRBD2. Trimming cost V 5 bases and J 5 bases; bases outside gene matches: 6. Looked up from germline, CDR1 is SGDLS and CDR2 is YYNGEE. The CDR3 consists of 14 residues. As DNA, the CDR3 is TGTGCCAGCAGTCCCCTAGCGGGAGGCCACGAGCAGTACTTC. Protein sequence: CASSPLAGGHEQYF.

The V call is TRBV29-1, the J call TRBJ2-3, with D maybe TRBD1 (5 bases). V lost 7 bases and J lost 0, with 8 bases in between. The CDR3 contains 12 residues. The germline gives CDR1 SQVTM, CDR2 ANQGSEA. The CDR3 loop reads CSGRQSTDTQYF. The CDR3, as DNA: TGCAGCGGTCGACAGAGCACAGATACGCAGTATTTT.

Turning to this clonotype: One end of the junction does not line up with germline, which may come from a read error. The CDR3 loop reads CSVETGSGGYSYTF. The CDR3 DNA is TGCAGCGTTGAGACCGGGAGTGGGGGCTATAGCTACACCTTC. The chain carries TRBV29-1 and TRBJ1-2, with D perhaps matching TRBD1 (6 bases). This CDR3 is 14 amino acids long. CDR1 is SQVTM, CDR2 ANQGSEA, per germline.

The chain employs TRBV9 and TRBJ2-1; the D gene is possibly TRBD2 (6 bases). Germline CDR1 is SGDLS and CDR2 is YYNGEE. The CDR3 consists of 15 residues. The ends were cut back, 6 bases at V and 9 bases at J, with 22 bases in the middle. The CDR3 DNA reads as TGTGCCAGCACCCGTACGGGAGATACATTTAGTGAGCAGTTCTTC. Its translation: CASTRTGDTFSEQFF.

This clonotype was detected only a few times. This chain joins TRBV27 and TRBJ2-5, with 7 bases identical to TRBD2. V lost 5 bases and J lost 0; bases outside the gene matches: 3. This CDR3 region has 14 residues. Germline values: CDR1 MNHEY, CDR2 SMNVEV (reference sequence). This CDR3 reads CASSPRGDQETQYF. CDR3 nucleotides: TGTGCCAGCAGTCCCCGGGGGGACCAAGAGACCCAGTACTTC.

This clonotype has only one observation. This chain uses TRBV11-3 with TRBJ1-6; D gene ambiguous. CDR1 SGHNT and CDR2 YENEEA come from the germline V gene. The CDR3 is 13 amino acids. V lost 3 bases to trimming and J lost 5 bases, with 5 bases between them. CDR3: CASSFADNSPLHF. Written as DNA, the CDR3 is TGTGCCAGCAGCTTTGCAGATAATTCACCCCTCCACTTT.

The genes are TRBV29-1 and TRBJ2-3; 7 bases align to TRBD1. CDR3 length: 13 amino acids. Germline lookup yields CDR1 SQVTM and CDR2 ANQGSEA. V lost 8 bases and J lost 4; bases outside the gene matches: 9. The CDR3 protein is CSKTGIGPDTQYF. The DNA of the CDR3 is TGCAGCAAGACAGGGATTGGGCCAGATACGCAGTATTTT.